This T cell receptor beta chain was sequenced in a study of blood T cell repertoires in COVID-19. Study at large: Acute-phase and convalescent COVID-19 samples originated in the United States, Italy and Spain.

Measured with immunoSEQ multiplex PCR; TCRdb has only the in-frame clones, and not every one. The sample has some 270,000 clones, 80% to 90% seen once. The CDR3 contains 12 residues. Germline CDR1 is MDHEN and CDR2 is SYDVKM. The trim removed 8 bases at V and 5 bases at J, leaving 4 bases unmatched. The rearrangement uses TRBV28 and TRBJ2-5, with 8 nucleotides matching TRBD2. The sequencing sample was made of peripheral blood. The source of this sequence is a woman in her 40s who had recovered from COVID-19. CDR3 residues: CASSTSGETQYF. CDR3 DNA sequence: TGTGCCAGCTCTACTAGCGGCGAGACCCAGTACTTC. Together with reference TRBV28 and TRBJ2-5, the CDR3 gives the full variable domain: DVKVTQSSRYLVKRTGEKVFLECVQDMDHENMFWYRQDPGLGLRLIYFSYDVKMKEKGDIPEGYSVSREKKERFSLILESASTNQTSMYLCASSTSGETQYFGPGTRLLVL.